Detailed here is one TCR beta chain. Its antigen is as yet unknown. PCR used 60 Vbeta primers and 13 Jbeta primers. Using immunoSEQ multiplex PCR, the repertoire was profiled, and TCRdb retains in-frame clones only, with some absent. The sample contains more than 110,000 clones, 80% of which appear only once. The source of the sample is a study of cytomegalovirus exposure and HLA in healthy donors. Whole-study results and caveats: TCR beta V segments were, for the most part, productive about 87% or about 30% of the time in an earlier analysis. There were about 160 TCR beta chains listed as cytomegalovirus-associated. A missense variant in DCLRE1C was later tied to TCR beta V- and J-gene trimming.

Germline trimming cut 1 base from V and 7 bases from J; bases unmatched to any gene: 5. CDR3 length: 14 residues. Per the germline V gene, CDR1 is SEHNR and CDR2 is FQNEAQ (reference sequence). Sequencing used PBMCs. The TCR was taken from a man younger than 45 in good health and CMV-seronegative. The genes are TRBV7-9 and TRBJ2-7, with 9 bases fitting TRBD1. In DNA form, the CDR3 reads TGTGCCAGCAGCTTAGGACAGGGGGTAGGGGAGCAGTACTTC. This gives the protein CASSLGQGVGEQYF.